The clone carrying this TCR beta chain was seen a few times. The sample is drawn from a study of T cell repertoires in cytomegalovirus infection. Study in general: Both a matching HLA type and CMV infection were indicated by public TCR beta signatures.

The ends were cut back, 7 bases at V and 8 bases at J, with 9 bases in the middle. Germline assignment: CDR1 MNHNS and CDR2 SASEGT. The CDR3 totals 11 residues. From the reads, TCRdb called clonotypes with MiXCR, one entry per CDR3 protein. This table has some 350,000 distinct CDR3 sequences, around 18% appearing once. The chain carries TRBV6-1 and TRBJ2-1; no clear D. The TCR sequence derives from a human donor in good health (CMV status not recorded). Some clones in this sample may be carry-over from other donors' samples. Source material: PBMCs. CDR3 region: CASMSGHEQFF. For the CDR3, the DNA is TGTGCCAGCATGAGTGGGCATGAGCAGTTCTTC.